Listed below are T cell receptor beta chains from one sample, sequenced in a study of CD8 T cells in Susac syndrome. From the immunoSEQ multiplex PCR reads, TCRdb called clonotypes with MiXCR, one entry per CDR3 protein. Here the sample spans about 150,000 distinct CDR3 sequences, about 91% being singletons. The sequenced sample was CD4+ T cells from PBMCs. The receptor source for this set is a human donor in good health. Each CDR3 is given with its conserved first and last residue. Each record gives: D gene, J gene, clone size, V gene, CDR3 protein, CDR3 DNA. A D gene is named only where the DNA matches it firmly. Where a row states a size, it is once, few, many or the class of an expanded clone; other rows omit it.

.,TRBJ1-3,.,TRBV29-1,CSVVKYGNTIYF,TGCAGCGTCGTCAAATACGGAAACACCATATATTTT
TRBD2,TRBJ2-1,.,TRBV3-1,CASSLGTSGGNEQFF,TGTGCCAGCAGCCTCGGGACTAGCGGGGGGAATGAGCAGTTCTTC
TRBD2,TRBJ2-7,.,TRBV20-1,CSARPGLAANYEQYF,TGCAGTGCTCGACCGGGACTAGCGGCCAACTACGAGCAGTACTTC
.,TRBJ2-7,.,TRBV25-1,CASSEYVGTYEQYF,TGTGCCAGCAGTGAATATGTCGGTACCTACGAGCAGTACTTC
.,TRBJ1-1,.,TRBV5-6,CAGSFGRMNTEAFF,TGTGCCGGCAGCTTCGGACGGATGAACACTGAAGCTTTCTTT
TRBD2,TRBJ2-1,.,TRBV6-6,CASSYPSGSSNEQFF,TGTGCCAGCAGTTACCCAAGCGGGAGCTCCAATGAGCAGTTCTTC
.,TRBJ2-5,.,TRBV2,CASRRVEETQYF,TGTGCCAGCAGAAGGGTCGAGGAGACCCAGTACTTC
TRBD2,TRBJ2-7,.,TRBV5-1,CASSPTSGGKNYEQYF,TGCGCCAGCAGCCCCACTAGCGGAGGAAAAAACTACGAGCAGTACTTC
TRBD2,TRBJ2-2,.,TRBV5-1,CASSFLAANTGELFF,TGCGCCAGCAGCTTCCTAGCGGCGAACACCGGGGAGCTGTTTTTT
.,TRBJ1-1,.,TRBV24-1,CATSENRQAFF,TGTGCCACCAGTGAGAACAGACAAGCTTTCTTT
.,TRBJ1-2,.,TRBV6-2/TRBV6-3,CASSYHRVYGYTF,TGTGCCAGCAGTTACCACAGAGTCTATGGCTACACCTTC
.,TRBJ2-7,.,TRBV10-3,CAINPNRGPGYEQYF,TGTGCCATCAATCCCAACCGTGGGCCAGGTTACGAGCAGTACTTC
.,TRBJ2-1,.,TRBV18,CASSPLLQGNEQFF,TGTGCCAGCTCTCCACTCCTCCAAGGCAATGAGCAGTTCTTC
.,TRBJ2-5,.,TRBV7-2,CASSSRRGGETQYF,TGTGCCAGCAGCTCCCGTAGGGGAGGAGAGACCCAGTACTTC
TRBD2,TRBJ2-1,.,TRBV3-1,CASSLRGGGGAWDSYNEQFF,TGTGCCAGCAGCCTCAGGGGAGGCGGGGGGGCCTGGGACTCCTACAATGAGCAGTTCTTC
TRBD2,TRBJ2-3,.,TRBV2,CASSGILSGGTTDTQYF,TGTGCCAGCAGTGGAATCCTCAGCGGGGGCACCACAGATACGCAGTATTTT
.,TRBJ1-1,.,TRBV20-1,CSAKVGRDAFF,TGCAGTGCCAAGGTGGGTAGGGATGCTTTCTTT
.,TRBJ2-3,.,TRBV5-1,CASSLEGGLGDTQYF,TGCGCCAGCAGCTTGGAGGGCGGGCTCGGGGATACGCAGTATTTT
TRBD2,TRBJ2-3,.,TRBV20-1,CSAEAGSTDTQYF,TGCAGTGCTGAAGCGGGGAGCACAGATACGCAGTATTTT
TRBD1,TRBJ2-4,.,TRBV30,CAWSPGGAGRGVQYF,TGTGCCTGGAGTCCAGGGGGCGCGGGGCGAGGCGTTCAGTACTTC
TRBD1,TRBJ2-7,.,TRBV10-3,CAISQGAYEQYF,TGTGCCATCAGTCAGGGGGCTTACGAGCAGTACTTC
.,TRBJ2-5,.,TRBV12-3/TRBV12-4,CASTRTQYF,TGTGCCAGTACACGGACCCAGTACTTC
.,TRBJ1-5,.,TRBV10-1,CASSERRDGQPQHF,TGCGCCAGCAGTGAAAGGCGGGACGGTCAGCCCCAGCATTTT
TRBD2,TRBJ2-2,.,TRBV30,CAWSGLAGAAGELFF,TGTGCCTGGAGTGGACTAGCGGGAGCCGCCGGGGAGCTGTTTTTT
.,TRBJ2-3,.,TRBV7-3,CASSLLGLRSDTQYF,TGTGCCAGCAGCTTGCTGGGACTTCGGTCAGATACGCAGTATTTT
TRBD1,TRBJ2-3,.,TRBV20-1,CSAGDRNTDTQYF,TGCAGTGCCGGGGACAGAAACACAGATACGCAGTATTTT
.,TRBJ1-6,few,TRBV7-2,CASSLRGRDNSPLHF,TGTGCCAGCAGCTTACGGGGCCGGGATAATTCACCCCTCCACTTT
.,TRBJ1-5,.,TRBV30,CAWSSQWGRQPQHF,TGTGCCTGGTCATCCCAGTGGGGCAGACAGCCCCAGCATTTT
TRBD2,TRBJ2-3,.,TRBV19,CASSPRAGGTDTQYF,TGTGCCAGTAGTCCCCGAGCGGGAGGCACAGATACGCAGTATTTT
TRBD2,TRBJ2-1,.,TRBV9,CASSVGLADSYNEQFF,TGTGCCAGCAGCGTAGGCCTAGCGGACTCCTACAATGAGCAGTTCTTC
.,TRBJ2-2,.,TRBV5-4,CASSFMSGSDTGELFF,TGTGCCAGCAGCTTTATGTCAGGGAGCGACACCGGGGAGCTGTTTTTT
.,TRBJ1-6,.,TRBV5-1,CASSATAAPNSPLHF,TGCGCCAGCAGCGCGACAGCGGCACCGAATTCACCCCTCCACTTT
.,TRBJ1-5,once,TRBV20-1,CSAATRPQDQPQHF,TGCAGTGCCGCTACCCGGCCCCAGGATCAGCCCCAGCATTTT
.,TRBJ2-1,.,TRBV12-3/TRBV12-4,CASTLSTVNNEQFF,TGTGCCAGCACTCTTTCAACAGTTAACAATGAGCAGTTCTTC
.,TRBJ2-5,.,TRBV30,CAWTISNWYQETQYF,TGTGCCTGGACGATAAGTAATTGGTACCAAGAGACCCAGTACTTC
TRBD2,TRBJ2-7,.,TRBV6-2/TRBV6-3,CASSPLAAGGSRYEQYF,TGTGCCAGCAGCCCGTTGGCTGCGGGGGGTAGTCGCTACGAGCAGTACTTC
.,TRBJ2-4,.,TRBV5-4,CASSLESGGSIQYF,TGTGCCAGCAGCTTGGAGTCGGGTGGGAGCATTCAGTACTTC
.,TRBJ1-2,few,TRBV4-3,CASSHQGGYTF,TGCGCCAGCAGCCACCAAGGGGGCTACACCTTC
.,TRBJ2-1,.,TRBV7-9,CASSLPRLGDYEQFF,TGTGCCAGCAGCTTACCACGGCTGGGGGACTATGAGCAGTTCTTC
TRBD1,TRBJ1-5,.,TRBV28,CASSLWGQEPSNQPQHF,TGTGCCAGCAGTTTGTGGGGACAGGAGCCTTCCAATCAGCCCCAGCATTTT
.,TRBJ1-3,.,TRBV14,CASSGWTARIYF,TGTGCCAGCAGCGGATGGACAGCGAGGATATATTTT
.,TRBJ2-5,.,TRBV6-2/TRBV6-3,CASSYSRAGVYQETQYF,TGTGCCAGCAGTTACTCGAGGGCAGGGGTTTACCAAGAGACCCAGTACTTC
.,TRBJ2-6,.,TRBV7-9,CASSLWGSGANVLTF,TGTGCCAGCAGCTTATGGGGCTCTGGGGCCAACGTCCTGACTTTC
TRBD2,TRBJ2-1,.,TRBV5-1,CASSLGVAGGYNEQFF,TGCGCCAGCAGCTTGGGGGTAGCGGGAGGATACAATGAGCAGTTCTTC
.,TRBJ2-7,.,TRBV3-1,CASSQDAGAYEQYF,TGTGCCAGCAGCCAAGATGCAGGGGCATACGAGCAGTACTTC
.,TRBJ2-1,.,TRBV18,CASSPPYSGSSYNEQFF,TGTGCCAGCTCACCACCCTATAGCGGAAGCTCCTACAATGAGCAGTTCTTC
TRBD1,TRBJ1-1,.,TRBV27,CASRSRGEAFF,TGTGCCAGCAGGTCCAGGGGGGAGGCTTTCTTT
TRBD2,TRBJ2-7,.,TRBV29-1,CSVRGLAGGHQQYF,TGCAGCGTTAGGGGACTAGCGGGAGGCCACCAGCAGTACTTC
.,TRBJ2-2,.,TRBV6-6,CASSYLGLDTGELFF,TGTGCCAGCAGTTACTTGGGTCTAGACACCGGGGAGCTGTTTTTT
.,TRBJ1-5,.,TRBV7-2,CASSSPGRLNQPQHF,TGTGCCAGCAGCTCCCCGGGACGGCTGAATCAGCCCCAGCATTTT
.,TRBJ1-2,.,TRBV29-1,CSVEDPASGGYGYTF,TGCAGCGTTGAAGATCCGGCCTCCGGGGGGTATGGCTACACCTTC
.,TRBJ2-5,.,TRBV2,CASGPGTETQYF,TGTGCCAGCGGTCCAGGGACCGAGACCCAGTACTTC
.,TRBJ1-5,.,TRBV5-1,CASSLEGTQGPQHF,TGCGCCAGCAGCTTGGAGGGCACCCAGGGGCCCCAGCATTTT
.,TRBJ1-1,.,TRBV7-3,CASSLTGQPGGTEAFF,TGTGCCAGCAGCTTAACGGGGCAGCCTGGGGGCACTGAAGCTTTCTTT
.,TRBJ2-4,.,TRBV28,CASSTDPGVIQYF,TGTGCCAGCAGTACGGACCCCGGGGTCATTCAGTACTTC